This T cell receptor beta chain derives from a study of blood T cells in healthy people across ages. The use of a sample-barcoded 5' primer and a J-beta primer mix characterized a second PCR of 7 to 11 cycles. TCRdb fed the 5' RACE reads into MiXCR, producing one record per CDR3 protein. The sample includes around 800,000 distinct CDR3 sequences, about 46% of them seen just once. This receptor was taken from a man aged 80 or over in good health. The sequencing input was blood.

The chain's CDR3 is CASRQTGDDTEAFF. In DNA, the CDR3 is TGTGCCAGCAGACAAACAGGGGACGACACTGAAGCTTTCTTT. This rearrangement joins TRBV11-1 to TRBJ1-1, with 7 bases fitting TRBD1. With 6 bases clipped from V and 3 bases from J, the junction kept 7 bases outside the gene matches. Per the germline V gene, CDR1 is SGHAT and CDR2 is FQDESV (reference sequence). CDR3 size: 14 residues.